This T cell receptor (beta chain) originates from a study of beta chain features in type 1 diabetes. Study outcomes and limitations: More deletions and fewer insertions at VDJ junctions were found in patients with type 1 diabetes. Within the patient group, naive, central memory and Treg TCRB repertoires appeared more similar to each other than within healthy donors.

Post-sort purity exceeded 95% for all sorted populations. Expressed TCRB transcripts were sequenced because the isolated RNA had all been reverse transcribed beforehand. Generated by immunoSEQ multiplex PCR, the TCRdb table keeps only in-frame clones and is missing some. The table includes some 150,000 clones, 6.9% detected once. V lost 10 bases and J lost 5, with 15 bases in between. Germline values: CDR1 MNHNY, CDR2 SVGAGI (reference sequence). The CDR3 is made up of 12 amino acids. The sample holds many counts of this clone. No antigen is known for it. The sequencing input was central memory CD4+ T cells from blood. The receptor comes from a woman aged 30 to 39 in good health. V is TRBV6-6 and J is TRBJ2-7; D call uncertain. The CDR3 is CAIGRSSHEQYF. CDR3 nucleotide sequence: TGTGCCATCGGTAGGAGTTCCCACGAGCAGTACTTC.